Listed here are 29 T cell receptor beta chains from one sample, sequenced in a study of T cell responses to AZD1222 COVID-19 vaccine. Assay used: immunoSEQ multiplex PCR; TCRdb lists only in-frame clones, some missing. The sample records about 150,000 clones, 93% being singletons. The starting material was peripheral blood, obtained on day 0 of AZD1222 vaccination. The receptor source for this set is an adult in good health.

This clone was counted once. The chain couples TRBV15 to TRBJ1-1, with D unclear. CDR3 length equals 16 residues. Between the trimmed V and J ends, which lost 5 bases and 3 bases, there was a span of 19 bases. The germline CDR1 and CDR2 sequences are LNHNV and YYDKDF (reference sequence). CDR3 region: CATSGGRGPRDTEAFF. The CDR3 coding sequence is TGTGCCACCAGCGGAGGGCGTGGACCCCGGGACACTGAAGCTTTCTTT.

The chain is built from TRBV9 and TRBJ1-4; no firm D call. The CDR3 consists of 14 residues. Trimming shortened V by 0 bases and J by 4 bases, and 7 bases separated the two germline ends. Per germline, CDR1 SGDLS and CDR2 YYNGEE. CDR3 sequence (DNA): TGTGCCAGCAGCGTAGGACGGGGTAATGAAAAACTGTTTTTT. Its protein product is CASSVGRGNEKLFF. The variable domain in full, completed from reference TRBV9 and TRBJ1-4, reads DSGVTQTPKHLITATGQRVTLRCSPRSGDLSVYWYQQSLDQGLQFLIQYYNGEERAKGNILERFSAQQFPDLHSELNLSSLELGDSALYFCASSVGRGNEKLFFGSGTQLSVL.

This clone appeared once. DNA for the CDR3: TGTGCCAGCAGCCGAAGGACCGGGGAGCTGTTTTTT. It is translated as CASSRRTGELFF. J is TRBJ2-2 and V is TRBV11-2; D is uncertain. V lost 5 bases and J 5 bases, leaving 6 bases between the germline ends. Germline values: CDR1 SGHAT, CDR2 FQNNGV. The CDR3 covers 12 residues.

The chain links TRBV27 to TRBJ2-3; 7 bases align to TRBD2. CDR1 is MNHEY and CDR2 is SMNVEV in the germline V gene (reference sequence). V lost 6 bases and J lost 4; bases outside the gene matches: 7. This CDR3 spans 14 amino acids. CDR3 sequence (DNA): TGTGCCAGCAGCGGGACTATTAGGTCAGATACGCAGTATTTT. Translated, it gives CASSGTIRSDTQYF.

The V and J genes are TRBV27 and TRBJ2-2; 10 nucleotides agree with TRBD2. J lost 2 bases, V lost 0 bases, and 9 bases had no gene match. There are 19 residues in the CDR3. In germline, CDR1 is MNHEY, CDR2 SMNVEV (reference sequence). CDR3 coding DNA: TGTGCCAGCAGTTTATCGTACAGCGGGGGGGTGGCTAACACCGGGGAGCTGTTTTTT. Residues: CASSLSYSGGVANTGELFF.

This sequence joins TRBV7-2 and TRBJ2-5, with D uncertain. The CDR3 runs to 14 residues. Trimming left V 3 bases short and J 6 bases short, with 14 bases between. Per germline, CDR1 SGHTA and CDR2 FQGNSA. The CDR3 coding sequence is TGTGCCAGCAGCTTCTACTCCGAGTATCAGACCCAGTACTTC. Residues: CASSFYSEYQTQYF.

The V and J genes are TRBV5-1 and TRBJ2-5; D may be TRBD1 or TRBD2 (5 bases each). Looked up from germline, CDR1 is SGHRS and CDR2 is YFSETQ. Deletions cut 0 bases from V and 1 base from J, with 16 bases between. CDR3 length equals 17 residues. CDR3 loop: CASSLGATGTLQETQYF. The DNA for the CDR3 is TGCGCCAGCAGCTTGGGAGCTACCGGGACGCTCCAAGAGACCCAGTACTTC. Together with reference TRBV5-1 and TRBJ2-5, the CDR3 gives the full variable domain: KAGVTQTPRYLIKTRGQQVTLSCSPISGHRSVSWYQQTPGQGLQFLFEYFSETQRNKGNFPGRFSGRQFSNSRSEMNVSTLELGDSALYLCASSLGATGTLQETQYFGPGTRLLVL.

CDR3 DNA: TGTGCCAGCAGCGTAGGGACAGATACGCAGTATTTT. Translated: CASSVGTDTQYF. The chain combines TRBV9 with TRBJ2-3; D is unresolved. V lost 0 bases and J 3 bases, leaving 2 bases between the germline ends. Germline V lookup: CDR1 SGDLS, CDR2 YYNGEE. This CDR3 has 12 residues.

Here the CDR3 reads CASSLGPPLSDTQYF. The CDR3 DNA reads as TGTGCCAGCAGCTTAGGGCCACCGCTTTCAGATACGCAGTATTTT. V usage is TRBV11-1 and J usage is TRBJ2-3; D call uncertain. Deletions cut 1 base from V and 4 bases from J, with 12 bases between. The CDR3 has 15 residues. CDR1 is SGHAT, CDR2 FQDESV, per germline (reference sequence).

The chain links TRBV10-3 to TRBJ1-2; TRBD1 matches at 12 bases. Germline loops: CDR1 ENHRY, CDR2 SYGVKD. Trimming took 6 bases from V and 5 from J; bases not matched to a gene: 16. The CDR3 extends over 18 amino acids. CDR3 nucleotides: TGTGCCATCAGCCCGTCGTCCCGGGACAGGGGGCGATGGTATGGCTACACCTTC. Amino acids: CAISPSSRDRGRWYGYTF.

The V call is TRBV11-2, the J call TRBJ1-6; no clear D. Germline V gene sequence: CDR1 SGHAT, CDR2 FQNNGV. The CDR3 is 15 amino acids. With 5 bases removed from V and 11 bases from J, the gap between germline ends came to 19 bases. The CDR3 reads CASSRRTLERPPLHF. DNA for the CDR3: TGTGCCAGCAGCCGTCGGACTCTAGAGAGGCCACCCCTCCACTTT.

This rearrangement joins TRBV13 to TRBJ1-3; tentative D call: TRBD1 (6 bases). The CDR3 length is 14 residues. The V gene's germline CDR1 is PRHDT and CDR2 FYEKMQ (reference sequence). The ends were cut back, 2 bases at V and 5 bases at J, with 10 bases in the middle. The CDR3 sequence: CASSLQGNRNTIYF. In DNA form, the CDR3 reads TGTGCCAGCAGCTTACAGGGGAATAGAAACACCATATATTTT.

The chain is built from TRBV18 and TRBJ2-6; weak D call: TRBD2 (5 bases). Trimming removed 3 bases at V and 2 bases at J, with 8 bases between. Looked up from germline, CDR1 is KGHSH and CDR2 is LQKENI. The CDR3 contains 15 residues. The CDR3 DNA reads as TGTGCCAGCTCACCGGGAGAGGCTGGGGCCAACGTCCTGACTTTC. Translated, it gives CASSPGEAGANVLTF.

V is TRBV7-9 and J is TRBJ1-2, with no clear D. The CDR3 loop spans 13 amino acids. V was pared by 2 bases and J by 6 bases, with 10 bases between. The germline V gene encodes CDR1 SEHNR and CDR2 FQNEAQ (reference sequence). The CDR3 DNA reads as TGTGCCAGCAGCTTATCACGAGGTGATGGCTACACCTTC. As protein: CASSLSRGDGYTF.

The gene calls are TRBV30 and TRBJ2-5, with D possibly matching TRBD2 (6 bases). With 5 bases removed from V and 2 bases from J, the gap between germline ends came to 15 bases. CDR1 is GTSNPN and CDR2 is SVGIG in the germline V gene (reference sequence). The CDR3 loop spans 14 amino acids. Here the CDR3 DNA reads TGTGCCTGGGGGGGGTTGGGGGGTCAAGAGACCCAGTACTTC. Protein: CAWGGLGGQETQYF.

The V gene is TRBV5-1, the J gene TRBJ2-7; D gene ambiguous. Trimming cost V 3 bases and J 3 bases, with 10 bases left between them. Germline values: CDR1 SGHRS, CDR2 YFSETQ. The CDR3 is made up of 13 amino acids. This CDR3 reads CASSWAPGYEQYF. Written as DNA, the CDR3 is TGCGCCAGCAGCTGGGCCCCCGGCTACGAGCAGTACTTC.

The chain has TRBV5-8 and TRBJ1-1; no definite D call. The length of the CDR3 is 11 residues. V shed 7 bases and J shed 2 bases, with 6 bases lying between them. The germline V gene encodes CDR1 SGHTS and CDR2 YDEGEE. The CDR3: CASGLNTEAFF. The CDR3 DNA reads as TGTGCCAGCGGTCTAAACACTGAAGCTTTCTTT.

The chain combines TRBV5-1 with TRBJ2-6; D could derive from TRBD1 or TRBD2 (6 bases each). Germline lookup yields CDR1 SGHRS and CDR2 YFSETQ. V was cut by 3 bases and J by 3 bases, with 10 bases left in between. This CDR3 is 15 amino acids long. The CDR3 sequence is CASSSQGGGANVLTF. The CDR3 DNA sequence: TGCGCCAGCAGCTCACAGGGAGGTGGGGCCAACGTCCTGACTTTC.

This clone was counted only a few times. The limits of the CDR3 on the DNA are not certain, so only TCRdb's listed CDR3 is given. The chain joins TRBV6-5 to TRBJ2-7; the listed D gene, TRBD1, was not tested against the DNA. With termini counted, the CDR3 has 13 amino acids. Germline CDR1 is MNHEY and CDR2 is SVGAGI. CDR3 sequence: CASSSSDSYEQYF.

This chain connects TRBV6-5 to TRBJ1-3; 7 nucleotides align to TRBD1. With V trimmed by 2 bases and J by 0 bases, 1 base remained unmatched. Germline V lookup: CDR1 MNHEY, CDR2 SVGAGI. The CDR3 covers 15 residues. Written as DNA, the CDR3 is TGTGCCAGCAGTTACCGGGACAGCTCTGGAAACACCATATATTTT. Translation: CASSYRDSSGNTIYF.

This rearrangement joins TRBV11-2 to TRBJ2-5, with D perhaps TRBD2 (5 bases). The CDR3 extends over 12 amino acids. CDR1 is SGHAT and CDR2 is FQNNGV in the germline V gene. Trimming removed 5 bases at V and 5 bases at J, with 9 bases between. CDR3 sequence: CASSEGRETQYF. The DNA of the CDR3 is TGTGCCAGCAGCGAGGGTAGGGAGACCCAGTACTTC.

V usage is TRBV3-1 (or the pseudogene TRBV3-2) and J usage is TRBJ2-7; D not certain. Looked up from germline, CDR1 is LGHDT and CDR2 is YNNKEL (reference sequence). The V gene lost 1 base and the J gene lost 3 bases, with 4 bases spanning the gap. There are 12 residues in the CDR3. CDR3 bases: TGTGCCAGCAGCCAAGTGAACTACGAGCAGTACTTC. Translating it yields CASSQVNYEQYF.

The chain employs TRBV12-3 or TRBV12-4 and TRBJ2-6, with D perhaps TRBD2 (5 bases). The CDR3 runs to 13 residues. Trimming pared 3 bases from V and 8 bases from J, leaving 8 bases between. The CDR3 sequence is CASSFGGTNVLTF. CDR3 DNA sequence: TGTGCCAGCAGTTTCGGAGGAACCAACGTCCTGACTTTC.

This chain links TRBV7-8 with TRBJ2-7, with TRBD1 identical over 9 bases. V was pared by 8 bases and J by 5 bases, with 7 bases of the junction left unmatched. Germline loops: CDR1 SGHVS, CDR2 FQNEAQ. CDR3 size: 13 residues. DNA for the CDR3: TGTGCCAGCGCCGGGACAGGGTGGGACGAGCAGTACTTC. Amino acids: CASAGTGWDEQYF.

The chain is built from TRBV28 and TRBJ2-7; 11 bases are shared with TRBD2. J gave up 5 bases and V 3 bases, and 3 bases lay outside the gene matches. There are 14 residues in the CDR3. Germline CDR1 MDHEN, CDR2 SYDVKM. The CDR3 sequence is CASSFLAGGDEQYF. As DNA, the CDR3 is TGTGCCAGCAGTTTCCTAGCGGGGGGTGACGAGCAGTACTTC.

The chain employs TRBV7-2 and TRBJ1-2; 7 nucleotides match TRBD1. From germline, CDR1 is SGHTA and CDR2 FQGNSA. Losses at the gene ends were 7 bases for V and 5 bases for J; bases not matched to a gene: 10. CDR3 length equals 14 residues. CDR3 loop: CASTLQGQPYGYTF. The CDR3, as DNA: TGTGCCAGCACCTTGCAGGGACAGCCTTATGGCTACACCTTC.

The chain links TRBV21-1 to TRBJ2-7; TRBD2, the table's D call, lacks a check against the DNA. TRBV21-1 is listed as a pseudogene. The CDR3 sequence is 18 residues long. Here the CDR3 DNA reads TGTGCCAGCGCCCATTTCGGGGCTAGCGGGGGGCTGGTCTACGAGCAGTACTTC. Its translation is CASAHFGASGGLVYEQYF.

The chain employs TRBV18 and TRBJ1-1; D not certain. The CDR3 runs 16 residues. CDR1 is KGHSH and CDR2 is LQKENI in the germline V gene. With 4 bases removed from V and 0 bases from J, the gap between germline ends came to 15 bases. This CDR3 reads CASSREPSQMNTEAFF. The CDR3 DNA sequence: TGTGCCAGCTCACGTGAGCCCTCCCAAATGAACACTGAAGCTTTCTTT.

This clone was observed a single time. The chain employs TRBV7-8 and TRBJ1-1, with D uncertain. CDR3 length: 11 residues. Trimming took 5 bases from V and 2 from J, leaving 3 bases between them. Germline-derived CDR1 and CDR2 are SGHVS and FQNEAQ. In DNA, the CDR3 is TGTGCCAGCAGCCTTAACACTGAAGCTTTCTTT. Amino acids: CASSLNTEAFF. The full variable domain, completed using reference TRBV7-8 and TRBJ1-1, is GAGVSQSPRYKVAKRGQDVALRCDPISGHVSLFWYQQALGQGPEFLTYFQNEAQLDKSGLPSDRFFAERPEGSVSTLKIQRTQQEDSAVYLCASSLNTEAFFGQGTRLTVV.